This T cell receptor (beta chain) was found in a study of blood T cell repertoires in COVID-19 (dated by TCRdb to about 2020). Describing the broader study: Samples covering the acute and convalescent phases of COVID-19 were provided by collaborators in the United States, Italy and Spain. The material from the prospective study consisted of cDNA or gDNA derived from T cells, B-cell-depleted T cells, or PBMCs. Deeply sampled blood TCRbeta repertoires from subjects exposed to, actively infected with, or recovered from COVID-19 were included in the dataset. The repertoires were released in a freely available public database meant as a resource for research on the immune response to SARS-CoV-2. Samples came from the ongoing ImmuneRACE study (first 160 participants) plus 1,254 subjects from 6 global collaborators. The sample metadata nearly always contained a de-identified subject ID, COVID-19 status, age in years and sex. HLA class I and class II types, where available, came from metadata supplied by the sample provider rather than from assay-based typing.

With respect to this clone: Its target antigen remains unknown. No much larger clone is present one base from it, and per-base qualities are unavailable.

TCRbeta CDR3 regions were amplified from genomic DNA by means of the immunoSEQ Assay, a bias-controlled multiplex PCR. As for the authors' bioinformatics: Within the assay, amplification of reference gene primers was used to estimate how many nucleated cells each sample contained. Sequence reads were collapsed and filtered to measure the absolute abundance of every unique TCRbeta CDR3 rearrangement. For each sample, productive Simpson clonality was calculated as the square root of Simpson's diversity index over productive rearrangements. TCRdb took this table from immuneACCESS and kept in-frame rearrangements with V and J called. Such tables lack part of the clones; where checked against another copy, unresolved V genes explain under half of the gap, and the rest is unexplained. V and J calls and clone size are given by that table; D and trimming were obtained from the DNA. The sample yields some 670,000 clones; approximately 90% were counted once. Clones ranked in the top ten supply 0.2% to 0.3% of the sample.

On the study overall, not on this receptor specifically: The amount of clinical and demographic metadata varied by source and participant and was provided uncurated.

The collaborating institutions used their own protocols to collect whole blood in K2EDTA tubes. For TCRbeta analysis, collaborators shipped samples as frozen whole blood, isolated PBMCs, or DNA extracted from either of those sample types. The junction shows trimming of 5 bases on V and 6 bases on J, plus 8 bases between the germline ends. Sequences MDHEN (CDR1) and SYDVKM (CDR2) are obtained from the germline V gene. The CDR3 numbers 11 residues from cysteine through phenylalanine. Only CDR3 DNA remains: 33 bases, in frame from the first base. The clonotype was recovered from a woman younger than 30 with acute or convalescent COVID-19. The chain joins TRBV28 to TRBJ2-7; the D gene is not confidently resolved. What was sequenced was peripheral blood. The nucleotides are TGTGCCAGCAGTCCGCGGCTCGAGCAGTACTTC. The resulting protein is CASSPRLEQYF.